The 24 T cell receptor beta chains below were found in one sample sequenced in a study of response to subunit inactivated influenza vaccine. TCRdb used MiXCR to reprocess the RT-PCR reads, holding one entry per CDR3 protein. The sample shows approximately 300,000 distinct CDR3 sequences, approximately 21% of them seen only once. Here the sequenced sample was PBMCs from blood, taken 21 months after vaccination. The source is a man between 50 and 69 years old who received an inactivated influenza vaccine.

In its sample, this clonotype was seen a few times. This chain connects TRBV12-3 or TRBV12-4 to TRBJ2-2; D is uncertain. CDR3 size: 14 residues. The germline V and J ends were trimmed by 3 bases and 1 base, with 6 bases remaining between them. DNA of the CDR3: TGTGCCAGCAGTTTTCTCTTGAACACCGGGGAGCTGTTTTTT. Translated, it gives CASSFLLNTGELFF.

The genes are TRBV20-1 and TRBJ1-5; D is ambiguous. This CDR3 comprises 13 residues. Germline V gives CDR1 DFQATT, CDR2 SNEGSKA (reference sequence). Trimming took off 3 bases at V and 0 bases at J, with 6 bases between the two ends. The CDR3 spells CSARGVSNQPQHF. For the CDR3, the DNA is TGCAGTGCTAGGGGAGTTAGCAATCAGCCCCAGCATTTT.

This clonotype was recorded many times. The chain combines TRBV20-1 with TRBJ1-1, with D possibly being TRBD1 (6 bases). Looked up from germline, CDR1 is DFQATT and CDR2 is SNEGSKA (reference sequence). V dropped 3 bases and J dropped 0 bases, with 8 bases sitting between them. The CDR3 is 13 amino acids. CDR3 protein: CSARDSLNTEAFF. The CDR3 region has the DNA TGCAGTGCTAGGGACAGCCTGAACACTGAAGCTTTCTTT.

This clonotype was recorded many times. This sequence joins TRBV2 and TRBJ1-2; 7 bases match TRBD1. CDR1 is SNHLY, CDR2 FYNNEI, per germline. With V trimmed by 8 bases and J by 4 bases, 7 bases remained unmatched. The CDR3 loop spans 13 amino acids. Here the CDR3 DNA reads TGTGCCAGCGCTAGGCAGGGGGGCTATGGCTACACCTTC. Translating gives CASARQGGYGYTF.

This clonotype appeared a few times. This chain joins TRBV12-3 or TRBV12-4 and TRBJ1-3; the D is unclear. The CDR3 loop spans 16 amino acids. V was shortened by 2 bases and J by 2 bases, with 13 bases between the two germline ends. This CDR3 reads CASSLLIRSPGNTIYF. CDR3 DNA: TGTGCCAGCAGTTTACTTATCCGTAGTCCTGGAAACACCATATATTTT.

V and J are TRBV25-1 and TRBJ1-2, with 7 bases aligning to TRBD1. The V segment lost 7 bases and the J segment 3 bases; nucleotides outside the gene matches: 5. This CDR3 comprises 13 residues. Germline V CDR1 and CDR2: MGHDK, SYGVNS. CDR3 sequence: CASTPGGYYGYTF. CDR3 coding DNA: TGTGCCAGCACCCCAGGGGGGTACTATGGCTACACCTTC.

This chain uses TRBV29-1 with TRBJ2-7, with D possibly TRBD2 on 7 matching bases. Trimming took 4 bases from V and 6 from J, leaving 19 bases between them. From germline, CDR1 is SQVTM and CDR2 ANQGSEA. The CDR3 totals 14 residues. CDR3 DNA sequence: TGCAGCGTTGGGGGGCGAAGCGGGACCGTCGAGCAGTACTTC. Amino acids: CSVGGRSGTVEQYF.

This clonotype showed up just a few times. V gene TRBV6-5 combines with J gene TRBJ2-5; TRBD2 aligns across 7 bases. After removal of 2 bases from V and 5 bases from J, the junction contained 17 bases not matched to a gene. CDR1 MNHEY and CDR2 SVGAGI come from the germline V gene. This CDR3 has 18 residues. The CDR3, as DNA: TGTGCCAGCAGTTACAATATCCCTAGCGGTGACCTCCGTGAGACCCAGTACTTC. Amino acid sequence: CASSYNIPSGDLRETQYF.

This clonotype appeared once. This chain connects TRBV6-5 to TRBJ1-4, with D possibly TRBD1 on 5 matching bases. V was trimmed by 4 bases and J by 6 bases, leaving 15 bases between them. The CDR3 contains 15 residues. The germline gives CDR1 MNHEY, CDR2 SVGAGI. CDR3 DNA: TGTGCCAGCAGTTGGCCGGGGACTAGTTATGAAAAACTGTTTTTT. This codes for CASSWPGTSYEKLFF.

This clonotype was picked up a small number of times. The chain uses TRBV19 and TRBJ1-2; the D is unclear. Germline-derived CDR1 and CDR2 are LNHDA and SQIVND (reference sequence). The CDR3 has 15 residues. V dropped 6 bases and J dropped 4 bases, with 18 bases sitting between them. This CDR3 reads CASSSGVGPTYGYTF. CDR3 sequence (DNA): TGTGCCAGTAGCAGTGGGGTCGGACCGACCTATGGCTACACCTTC.

This chain connects TRBV13 to TRBJ1-1, with TRBD1 matching 7 bases. The germline gives CDR1 PRHDT, CDR2 FYEKMQ (reference sequence). The junction had 7 bases not matched to a gene; V was cut back by 0 bases and J by 0 bases. The CDR3 runs to 17 residues. In DNA, the CDR3 is TGTGCCAGCAGCTTAGGTTTCCTAAGGGGGCTGAACACTGAAGCTTTCTTT. This gives the protein CASSLGFLRGLNTEAFF.

This clonotype was counted a few times. The chain employs TRBV28 and TRBJ2-1; D could derive from TRBD1 or TRBD2 (7 bases each). CDR1 and CDR2 (germline): MDHEN, SYDVKM. Deletions cut 5 bases from V and 3 bases from J, with 14 bases between. The CDR3 consists of 15 residues. The CDR3 protein is CASSRTGDYYNEQFF. The CDR3, as DNA: TGTGCCAGCAGTCGAACAGGGGACTACTACAATGAGCAGTTCTTC.

This clonotype was seen more than once but under ten times. V is TRBV12-3 or TRBV12-4 and J is TRBJ2-1; the D gene is possibly TRBD1 (5 bases). V lost 7 bases and J lost 8, with 12 bases in between. The CDR3 extends over 12 amino acids. For the CDR3, the DNA is TGTGCCAGCACCCTTCAAGGGGATGAGCAGTTCTTC. This gives the protein CASTLQGDEQFF.

The rearrangement uses TRBV7-8 and TRBJ2-7; TRBD1 is a possible D gene (6 bases). Trimming cost V 5 bases and J 2 bases, with 13 bases left between them. The CDR3 runs 14 residues. Germline-derived CDR1 and CDR2 are SGHVS and FQNEAQ. The chain's CDR3 is CASSRTVTTYEQYF. In nucleotides, the CDR3 is TGTGCCAGCAGCCGGACAGTAACAACCTACGAGCAGTACTTC.

This clonotype appeared many times. The chain couples TRBV12-3 or TRBV12-4 to TRBJ1-5; the D gene is possibly TRBD1 (5 bases). This CDR3 spans 13 amino acids. V lost 5 bases, J lost 7 bases, and 12 bases lay in between. The DNA of the CDR3 is TGTGCCAGCAGTGGGAGGGGAGACCAGCCCCAGCATTTT. Its translation: CASSGRGDQPQHF.

This clonotype appeared many times. The rearrangement uses TRBV2 and TRBJ2-1, with D tentatively TRBD2 (5 bases). This CDR3 comprises 11 residues. The V gene lost 4 bases and the J gene lost 7 bases, with 5 bases spanning the gap. CDR1 and CDR2 from the germline V gene are SNHLY and FYNNEI. As DNA, the CDR3 is TGTGCCAGCAGTGGACTAAATGAGCAGTTCTTC. Protein: CASSGLNEQFF.

V is TRBV3-1 and J is TRBJ2-2; D possibly corresponds to TRBD2 (5 bases). Trimming left V 6 bases short and J 7 bases short, with 18 bases between. Germline assignment: CDR1 LGHDT and CDR2 YNNKEL (reference sequence). This CDR3 region has 15 residues. The CDR3 region has the DNA TGTGCCAGCAGTCAGCGGCTAGCCTCTGGCGGGGAGCTGTTTTTT. Encoded protein: CASSQRLASGGELFF.

The chain combines TRBV7-8 with TRBJ2-1, with D maybe TRBD1 (5 bases). There are 13 residues in the CDR3. Germline lookup yields CDR1 SGHVS and CDR2 FQNEAQ. The V end was cut by 5 bases, the J end by 12 bases, with 17 bases between. This chain's CDR3 is CASSIDSRGWQFF. The CDR3 region has the DNA TGTGCCAGCAGCATCGACAGCCGCGGATGGCAGTTCTTC. The variable domain in full, completed from reference TRBV7-8 and TRBJ2-1, reads GAGVSQSPRYKVAKRGQDVALRCDPISGHVSLFWYQQALGQGPEFLTYFQNEAQLDKSGLPSDRFFAERPEGSVSTLKIQRTQQEDSAVYLCASSIDSRGWQFFGPGTRLTVL.

The genes are TRBV20-1 and TRBJ2-7; TRBD1 matches at 9 bases. The germline CDR1 and CDR2 sequences are DFQATT and SNEGSKA (reference sequence). J was trimmed by 4 bases and V by 0 bases; bases with no gene match: 7. This CDR3 has 15 amino acids. The CDR3 is CSARDPGQGMYEQYF. The CDR3 nucleotides are TGCAGTGCTAGAGATCCGGGACAGGGTATGTACGAGCAGTACTTC.

This clonotype has ten or more counts. The V call is TRBV10-3, the J call TRBJ1-4; TRBD1 is a possible D gene (6 bases). Germline lookup yields CDR1 ENHRY and CDR2 SYGVKD. This CDR3 comprises 15 residues. V was pared by 10 bases and J by 2 bases, with 17 bases between. The DNA for the CDR3 is TGTGCCAGCCGACGGGGGGGCGAGACTAATGAAAAACTGTTTTTT. Its protein product is CASRRGGETNEKLFF.

Sample share makes this clonotype medium-sized. The rearrangement joins TRBV4-2 to TRBJ1-3; tentatively, D is TRBD1 (5 bases). The CDR3 is 16 amino acids. Trimming removed 3 bases from V and 2 bases from J, with 14 bases in between. Germline V gene lookup returns CDR1 LGHNA and CDR2 YNFKEQ. CDR3 nucleotides: TGTGCCAGCAGCCATACTCAAGCAGGGACTGGAAACACCATATATTTT. This translates into CASSHTQAGTGNTIYF.

The chain has TRBV5-1 and TRBJ1-1, with D possibly being TRBD1 (5 bases). CDR1 is SGHRS, CDR2 YFSETQ, per germline. The V end lost 3 bases, the J end lost 4 bases, and 22 bases lay between the germline ends. CDR3 size: 17 residues. CDR3 residues: CASSWGGTASGGTEAFF. CDR3 coding DNA: TGCGCCAGCAGCTGGGGCGGGACGGCTTCAGGTGGCACTGAAGCTTTCTTT.

This chain connects TRBV6-2 or TRBV6-3 to TRBJ2-3, with D tentatively TRBD1 (5 bases). Germline V gene lookup returns CDR1 MNHEY and CDR2 SVGEGT. V was trimmed by 4 bases and J by 5 bases, leaving 13 bases between them. The length of the CDR3 is 14 residues. CDR3 protein: CASSSARDGDTQYF. The CDR3 DNA follows: TGTGCCAGCAGTTCGGCCAGGGATGGAGATACGCAGTATTTT.

This clonotype was counted between two and nine times. The V and J genes are TRBV30 and TRBJ1-5, with D hard to call. Germline V CDR1 and CDR2: GTSNPN, SVGIG (reference sequence). The length of the CDR3 is 12 residues. With 2 bases removed from V and 4 bases from J, the gap between germline ends came to 6 bases. DNA of the CDR3: TGTGCCTGGAGTCTATCAAATCAGCCCCAGCATTTT. The encoded protein is CAWSLSNQPQHF.